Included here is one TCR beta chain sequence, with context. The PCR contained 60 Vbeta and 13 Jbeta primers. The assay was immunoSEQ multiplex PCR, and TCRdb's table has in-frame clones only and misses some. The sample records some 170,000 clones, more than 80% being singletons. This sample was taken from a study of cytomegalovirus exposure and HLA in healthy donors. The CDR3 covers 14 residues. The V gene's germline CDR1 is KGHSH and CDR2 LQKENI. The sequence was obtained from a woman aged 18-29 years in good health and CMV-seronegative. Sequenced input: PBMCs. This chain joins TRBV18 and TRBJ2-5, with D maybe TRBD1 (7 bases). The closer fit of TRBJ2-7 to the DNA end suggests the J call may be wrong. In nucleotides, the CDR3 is TGTGCCAGCTCATCAGGGGGGATTCCCTACGAGCAGTACTTC. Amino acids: CASSSGGIPYEQYF.